One and the same sample provided the 22 T cell receptor beta chains below, sequenced in a study of blood T cell repertoires in COVID-19. Using immunoSEQ multiplex PCR, the repertoire was profiled, and TCRdb retains in-frame clones only, with some absent. The sample carries about 360,000 clones, nearly 90% recorded once. Sequenced material: PBMCs or T cells enriched from blood (not recorded which). The receptors come from a middle-aged woman with acute COVID-19.

This rearrangement joins TRBV5-1 to TRBJ2-3; TRBD2 matches at 8 bases. The CDR3 is 15 residues long. Trimming took 2 bases from V and 5 from J; bases not matched to a gene: 7. Per germline, CDR1 SGHRS and CDR2 YFSETQ. The DNA for the CDR3 is TGCGCCAGCAGCTTACAGACTAGCGTCGGAGATACGCAGTATTTT. Translation gives CASSLQTSVGDTQYF.

V is TRBV27 and J is TRBJ2-3, with 12 bases identical to TRBD1. The germline CDR1 and CDR2 sequences are MNHEY and SMNVEV (reference sequence). J lost 5 bases, V lost 5 bases, and 5 bases had no gene match. This CDR3 has 15 residues. CDR3 protein: CASSRDRGLVDTQYF. The DNA of the CDR3 is TGTGCCAGCAGTAGGGACAGGGGGCTCGTAGATACGCAGTATTTT.

J is TRBJ1-2 and V is TRBV3-1 (or the pseudogene TRBV3-2); unclear D gene. The V and J ends lost 5 bases and 0 bases respectively, with 10 bases between them. The CDR3 loop spans 14 amino acids. Per germline, CDR1 LGHDT and CDR2 YNNKEL (reference sequence). CDR3 residues: CASSVTPANYGYTF. CDR3 DNA sequence: TGTGCCAGCAGCGTTACACCCGCTAACTATGGCTACACCTTC.

CDR3 sequence reads: CASSFGGGAGNEQFF. The CDR3 bases are TGCGCCAGCAGCTTTGGCGGGGGGGCCGGTAATGAGCAGTTCTTC. The chain recombines TRBV5-1 with TRBJ2-1, with 9 positions matching TRBD2. The CDR3 sequence is 15 residues long. CDR1 and CDR2 from the germline V gene are SGHRS and YFSETQ. With V trimmed by 2 bases and J by 7 bases, 7 bases remained unmatched.

This rearrangement joins TRBV18 to TRBJ1-2, with a weak D call TRBD1 (6 bases). Germline V gene data show CDR1 as KGHSH and CDR2 as LQKENI. The CDR3 covers 15 residues. The V gene lost 1 base and the J gene lost 3 bases, with 12 bases spanning the gap. The CDR3 spells CASSPLTGQYYGYTF. CDR3 nucleotides: TGTGCCAGCTCACCACTCACAGGGCAGTACTATGGCTACACCTTC.

The V gene is TRBV19, the J gene TRBJ2-7; TRBD2 matches 11 bases. The CDR3 is made up of 16 amino acids. From germline, CDR1 is LNHDA and CDR2 SQIVND (reference sequence). The trim removed 1 base at V and 2 bases at J, leaving 4 bases unmatched. The CDR3 nucleotides are TGTGCCAGTAGTATAGTAGGACTAGCGGGCCCCTACGAGCAGTACTTC. This encodes CASSIVGLAGPYEQYF.

The rearrangement links TRBV10-1 to TRBJ2-5, with 12 bases aligning to TRBD2. This CDR3 has 16 amino acids. J was trimmed by 2 bases and V by 6 bases; bases with no gene match: 7. The germline V gene encodes CDR1 WNHNN and CDR2 SYGVQD (reference sequence). The chain's CDR3 is CASRLTSGGPQETQYF. In nucleotides, the CDR3 is TGCGCCAGCAGATTGACTAGCGGGGGCCCACAAGAGACCCAGTACTTC.

The chain has TRBV2 and TRBJ1-3; 9 bases match TRBD1. The junction had 7 bases not matched to a gene; V was cut back by 7 bases and J by 0 bases. This CDR3 spans 16 amino acids. CDR1 is SNHLY, CDR2 FYNNEI, per germline. CDR3 sequence (DNA): TGTGCCAGCACAACGGGACAGGGAATCTCTGGAAACACCATATATTTT. Amino acids: CASTTGQGISGNTIYF.

This clone was counted only a few times. This chain uses TRBV6-6 with TRBJ1-2; a possible D gene is TRBD1 (6 bases). This CDR3 comprises 15 residues. The V end lost 5 bases, the J end lost 2 bases, and 15 bases lay between the germline ends. Germline values: CDR1 MNHNY, CDR2 SVGAGI (reference sequence). The CDR3 is CASSPTGGPNYGYTF. CDR3 DNA: TGTGCCAGCAGTCCTACCGGGGGGCCCAACTATGGCTACACCTTC.

Turning to this clone: Relative to the germline gene, one junction end is altered; a read error may explain this. V and J are TRBV24-1 and TRBJ2-3; D possibly corresponds to TRBD1 (5 bases). From germline, CDR1 is KGHDR and CDR2 SFDVKD. The CDR3 consists of 13 residues. The CDR3 nucleotides are TGTGCCACCAGTGCTGGGGCCACAGATACACAGTATTTT. It specifies CATSAGATDTQYF.

The rearrangement uses TRBV4-1 and TRBJ2-4, with a weak D call TRBD1 (8 bases). Germline assignment: CDR1 MGHRA and CDR2 YSYEKL. V was clipped by 5 bases and J by 3 bases, with 14 bases between them. CDR3 length: 15 residues. The CDR3: CASSATGGVKNIQYF. In DNA form, the CDR3 reads TGCGCCAGCAGCGCTACAGGGGGGGTCAAAAACATTCAGTACTTC.

This CDR3 is CASIQQGPPYGYTF. CDR3 DNA: TGTGCCAGCATCCAACAGGGTCCCCCCTATGGCTACACCTTC. V gene TRBV6-5 combines with J gene TRBJ1-2; D is perhaps TRBD1 (6 bases). The CDR3 has 14 residues. V lost 7 bases, J lost 4 bases, and 16 bases lay in between. CDR1 MNHEY and CDR2 SVGAGI come from the germline V gene.

This clone occurred once. This sequence joins TRBV11-2 and TRBJ2-5, with D perhaps TRBD2 (6 bases). Germline lookup yields CDR1 SGHAT and CDR2 FQNNGV. V was pared by 5 bases and J by 7 bases, with 23 bases between. This CDR3 has 16 amino acids. CDR3 bases: TGTGCCAGCAGCGAAGGTAGCGGCGGGTCCGAGGGGACCCAGTACTTC. It encodes CASSEGSGGSEGTQYF.

The rearrangement links TRBV30 to TRBJ2-3; 8 bases agree with TRBD2. This CDR3 comprises 14 residues. V lost 2 bases to trimming and J lost 11 bases; unmatched junction nucleotides: 12. From germline, CDR1 is GTSNPN and CDR2 SVGIG (reference sequence). The CDR3 DNA is TGTGCCTGGAGTCCGCCGGGGGGGCCGCAATTGCAGTATTTT. Protein product: CAWSPPGGPQLQYF. The full variable domain, completed using reference TRBV30 and TRBJ2-3, is SQTIHQWPATLVQPVGSPLSLECTVEGTSNPNLYWYRQAAGRGLQLLFYSVGIGQISSEVPQNLSASRPQDRQFILSSKKLLLSDSGFYLCAWSPPGGPQLQYFGPGTRLTVL.

V and J are TRBV9 and TRBJ1-2, with TRBD1 identical over 9 bases. Trimming at V came to 3 bases and at J to 5 bases, leaving 8 bases not matched to a gene. The CDR3 runs to 15 residues. In germline, CDR1 is SGDLS, CDR2 YYNGEE. The CDR3 is CASSAGQGAGYGYTF. CDR3 bases: TGTGCCAGCAGCGCGGGACAGGGCGCGGGGTATGGCTACACCTTC.

The V and J genes are TRBV7-6 and TRBJ2-3, with 9 bases aligning to TRBD2. Trimming at V came to 1 base and at J to 5 bases, leaving 4 bases not matched to a gene. Germline loops: CDR1 SGHVS, CDR2 FNYEAQ. CDR3 length: 15 residues. CDR3 coding DNA: TGTGCCAGCAGCTTAGTTGCGGGGGGGGGAGATACGCAGTATTTT. Amino acids: CASSLVAGGGDTQYF.

The V gene is TRBV2, the J gene TRBJ1-1; a possible D gene is TRBD1 (5 bases). Trimming took 4 bases from V and 4 from J, leaving 13 bases between them. This CDR3 is 14 amino acids long. CDR1 SNHLY and CDR2 FYNNEI come from the germline V gene. CDR3 sequence reads: CASSVSGMVTEAFF. The CDR3 DNA reads TGTGCCAGCAGTGTATCAGGGATGGTCACTGAAGCTTTCTTT.

The J gene is TRBJ2-7, the V gene TRBV20-1; tentatively, D is TRBD1 (5 bases). CDR3 length: 10 amino acids. In germline, CDR1 is DFQATT, CDR2 SNEGSKA (reference sequence). V lost 6 bases to trimming and J lost 8 bases, with 11 bases between them. The CDR3 nucleotides read TGCAGTGCCTTGGGGCCAAAGCAGTACTTC. This translates into CSALGPKQYF.

The V call is TRBV18, the J call TRBJ1-4, with 7 bases identical to TRBD1. The J segment lost 5 bases and the V segment lost 8 bases, leaving 8 bases of the junction unmatched. The CDR3 loop spans 14 amino acids. In germline, CDR1 is KGHSH, CDR2 LQKENI. CDR3 coding DNA: TGTGCCAGCAAGCCGGGACAGACGAATGAAAAACTGTTTTTT. It yields the protein CASKPGQTNEKLFF.

The chain employs TRBV7-9 and TRBJ1-1; D remains unclear. The germline CDR1 and CDR2 sequences are SEHNR and FQNEAQ (reference sequence). The CDR3 is 12 amino acids. V dropped 1 base and J dropped 8 bases, with 8 bases sitting between them. CDR3 sequence: CASSLERQEAFF. The CDR3 nucleotides are TGTGCCAGCAGCTTAGAGCGCCAAGAAGCTTTCTTT.

This clone has a single count. This sequence joins TRBV6-1 and TRBJ1-1, with D unresolved. Trimming took off 2 bases at V and 7 bases at J, with 14 bases between the two ends. Germline CDR1 and CDR2: MNHNS and SASEGT. The CDR3 is 14 amino acids. The CDR3 loop reads CASSEITSMSEAFF. In nucleotides, the CDR3 is TGTGCCAGCAGTGAAATAACGTCAATGAGTGAAGCTTTCTTT.

This chain uses TRBV4-1 with TRBJ1-1, with unresolved D. This CDR3 has 13 amino acids. Trimming left V 4 bases short and J 7 bases short, with 13 bases between. Germline-derived CDR1 and CDR2 are MGHRA and YSYEKL. CDR3 nucleotides: TGCGCCAGCAGCCCTCGGGGAACAGTTGAAGCTTTCTTT. It codes for CASSPRGTVEAFF.